This TCR beta chain originates from a study of blood T cell repertoires in COVID-19. V was trimmed by 4 bases and J by 2 bases, leaving 11 bases between them. The CDR3 has 14 amino acids. Germline V lookup: CDR1 MDHEN, CDR2 SYDVKM. The study recruited people aged roughly 18 to 100 years across under 25 US areas. Method: immunoSEQ multiplex PCR; TCRdb's copy keeps in-frame clones and lacks some. The sample shows 200,000 to 300,000 clones, 88% of them seen only once. The sequenced sample consisted of PBMCs or T cells enriched from blood (not recorded which). The V call is TRBV28, the J call TRBJ1-2, with D tentatively TRBD1 (6 bases). This receptor was taken from a woman aged 40 to 50 with acute COVID-19. The CDR3 region is CASSYGGPNYGYTF. CDR3 nucleotides: TGTGCCAGCAGTTATGGGGGCCCCAACTATGGCTACACCTTC.